This paragraph reports one TCR beta chain. The antigen is not known. V shed 4 bases and J shed 7 bases, with 18 bases lying between them. The germline gives CDR1 SGDLS, CDR2 YYNGEE. The length of the CDR3 is 16 residues. The sample is drawn from a study of cytomegalovirus exposure and HLA in healthy donors. Study-wide findings and caveats: There were 150 to 200 TCR beta chains listed as cytomegalovirus-associated.

The PCR was carried out with 60 Vbeta primers and 13 Jbeta primers. Clones were sequenced by immunoSEQ multiplex PCR, and TCRdb holds only the in-frame ones, with some missing. This table has 160,000 or so clones, approximately 72% appearing once. Sequenced input: PBMCs. This receptor was obtained from a female donor in good health and CMV-seronegative. This chain connects TRBV9 to TRBJ1-6, with TRBD1 as a possible D gene (5 bases). CDR3 amino acids: CASSPSGSIRNSPLHF. CDR3 DNA sequence: TGTGCCAGCAGCCCCTCAGGGTCTATACGGAATTCACCCCTCCACTTT.